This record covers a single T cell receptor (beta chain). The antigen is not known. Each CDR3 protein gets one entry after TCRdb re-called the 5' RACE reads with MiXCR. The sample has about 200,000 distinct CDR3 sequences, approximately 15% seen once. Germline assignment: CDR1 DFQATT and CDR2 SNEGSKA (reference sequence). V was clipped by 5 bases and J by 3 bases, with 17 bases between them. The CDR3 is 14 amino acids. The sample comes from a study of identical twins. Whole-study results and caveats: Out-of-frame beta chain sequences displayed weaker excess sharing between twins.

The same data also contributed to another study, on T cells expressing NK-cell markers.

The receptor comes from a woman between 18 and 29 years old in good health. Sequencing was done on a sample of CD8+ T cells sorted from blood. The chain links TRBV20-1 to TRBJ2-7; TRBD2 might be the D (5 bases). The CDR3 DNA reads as TGCAGTGCTGGCGGGCGGGCCTGGTACTACGAGCAGTACTTC. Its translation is CSAGGRAWYYEQYF.